This T cell receptor beta chain was identified in a study of cytomegalovirus exposure and HLA in healthy donors. Vbeta (60) and Jbeta (13) primers were used in the PCR. In the original analysis: In a later analysis, around 11 million of tens of millions of unique beta chains occurred in at least two donors. Profiled with immunoSEQ multiplex PCR; TCRdb holds only in-frame clones, not every one. V and J calls and clone size are those listed in that table; D and trimming were worked out from the DNA. The sample has roughly 200,000 clones, 60% to 80% seen once. Note on this clone: Its antigen is unknown.

Study conclusions and caveats: A further, later analysis showed that HLA-associated TCR beta chains (compared with equally common others) were more clonally expanded. TCR beta chains numbering roughly 150 were designated cytomegalovirus-associated. Available immune exposure information was restricted to CMV serostatus only.

The clonotype comes from a woman in her 30s in good health and CMV-seropositive. Sequencing was done on a sample of PBMCs.

The CDR3 sequence is CASQVGLPNIQYF. For the CDR3, the DNA is TGTGCCAGCCAGGTTGGGCTCCCCAACATTCAGTACTTC. The gene calls are TRBV11-2 and TRBJ2-4, with D unresolved. V lost 8 bases and J 7 bases, leaving 15 bases between the germline ends. CDR1 and CDR2 from the germline V gene are SGHAT and FQNNGV. This CDR3 has 13 amino acids.